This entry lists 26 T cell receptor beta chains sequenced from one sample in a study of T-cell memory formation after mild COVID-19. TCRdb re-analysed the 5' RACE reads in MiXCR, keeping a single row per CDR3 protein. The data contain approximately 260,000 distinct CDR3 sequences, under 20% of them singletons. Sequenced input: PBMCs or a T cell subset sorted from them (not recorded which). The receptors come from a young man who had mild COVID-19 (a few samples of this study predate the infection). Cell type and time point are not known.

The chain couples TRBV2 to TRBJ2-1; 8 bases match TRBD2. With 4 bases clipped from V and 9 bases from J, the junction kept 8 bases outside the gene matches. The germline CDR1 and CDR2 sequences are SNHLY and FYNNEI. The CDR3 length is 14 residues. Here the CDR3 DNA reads TGTGCCAGCAGTGTGGAGCGGGGGTCGGGTGAGCAGTTCTTC. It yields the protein CASSVERGSGEQFF.

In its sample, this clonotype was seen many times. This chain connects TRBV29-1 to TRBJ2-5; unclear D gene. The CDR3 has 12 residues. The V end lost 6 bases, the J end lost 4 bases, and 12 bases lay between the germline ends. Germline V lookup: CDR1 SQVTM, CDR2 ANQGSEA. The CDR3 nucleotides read TGCAGCGTGGAGTTTCTACGAGAGACCCAGTACTTC. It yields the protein CSVEFLRETQYF.

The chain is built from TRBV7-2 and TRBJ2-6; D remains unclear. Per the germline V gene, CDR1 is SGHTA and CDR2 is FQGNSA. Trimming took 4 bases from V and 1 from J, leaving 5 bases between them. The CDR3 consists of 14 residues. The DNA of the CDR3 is TGTGCCAGCAGCTCGACATCTGGGGCCAACGTCCTGACTTTC. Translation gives CASSSTSGANVLTF. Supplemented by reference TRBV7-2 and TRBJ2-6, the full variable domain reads GAGVSQSPSNKVTEKGKDVELRCDPISGHTALYWYRQSLGQGLEFLIYFQGNSAPDKSGLPSDRFSAERTGGSVSTLTIQRTQQEDSAVYLCASSSTSGANVLTFGAGSRLTVL.

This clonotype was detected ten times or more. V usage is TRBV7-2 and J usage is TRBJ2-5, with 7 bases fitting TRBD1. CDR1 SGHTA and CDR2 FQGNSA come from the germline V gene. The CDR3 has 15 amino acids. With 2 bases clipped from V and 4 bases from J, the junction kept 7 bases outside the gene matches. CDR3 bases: TGTGCCAGCAGCTTAAGGGGATCAGGGGGAGAGACCCAGTACTTC. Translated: CASSLRGSGGETQYF. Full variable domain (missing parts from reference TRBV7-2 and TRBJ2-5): GAGVSQSPSNKVTEKGKDVELRCDPISGHTALYWYRQSLGQGLEFLIYFQGNSAPDKSGLPSDRFSAERTGGSVSTLTIQRTQQEDSAVYLCASSLRGSGGETQYFGPGTRLLVL.

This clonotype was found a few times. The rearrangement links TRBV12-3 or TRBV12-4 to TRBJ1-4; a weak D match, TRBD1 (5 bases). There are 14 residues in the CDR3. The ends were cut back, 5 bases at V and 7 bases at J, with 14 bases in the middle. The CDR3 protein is CASSPRDGLEKLFF. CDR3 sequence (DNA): TGTGCCAGCAGTCCCAGGGATGGACTTGAAAAACTGTTTTTT.

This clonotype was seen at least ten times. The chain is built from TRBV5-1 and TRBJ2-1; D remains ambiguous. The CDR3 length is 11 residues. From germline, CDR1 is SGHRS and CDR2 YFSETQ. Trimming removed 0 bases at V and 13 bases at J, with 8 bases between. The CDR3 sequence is CASSLATVQFF. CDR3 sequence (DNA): TGCGCCAGCAGCTTGGCGACTGTTCAGTTCTTC.

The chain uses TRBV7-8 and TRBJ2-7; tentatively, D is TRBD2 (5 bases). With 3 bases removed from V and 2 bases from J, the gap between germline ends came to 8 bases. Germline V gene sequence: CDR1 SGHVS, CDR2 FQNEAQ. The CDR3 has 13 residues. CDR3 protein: CASSFGVPYEQYF. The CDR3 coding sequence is TGTGCCAGCAGCTTCGGGGTCCCCTACGAGCAGTACTTC.

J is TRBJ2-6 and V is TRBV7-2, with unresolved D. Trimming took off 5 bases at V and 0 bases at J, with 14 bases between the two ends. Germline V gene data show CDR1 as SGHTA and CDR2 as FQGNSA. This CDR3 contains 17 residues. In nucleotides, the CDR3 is TGTGCCAGCAGCGGACGTTCTTTGAACTCTGGGGCCAACGTCCTGACTTTC. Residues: CASSGRSLNSGANVLTF.

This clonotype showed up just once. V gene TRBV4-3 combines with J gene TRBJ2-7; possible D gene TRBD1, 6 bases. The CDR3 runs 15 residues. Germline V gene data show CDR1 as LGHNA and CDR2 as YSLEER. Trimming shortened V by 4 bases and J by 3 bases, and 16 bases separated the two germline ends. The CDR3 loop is CASSPWRTASYEQYF. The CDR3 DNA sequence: TGCGCCAGCAGCCCGTGGAGGACAGCAAGCTACGAGCAGTACTTC.

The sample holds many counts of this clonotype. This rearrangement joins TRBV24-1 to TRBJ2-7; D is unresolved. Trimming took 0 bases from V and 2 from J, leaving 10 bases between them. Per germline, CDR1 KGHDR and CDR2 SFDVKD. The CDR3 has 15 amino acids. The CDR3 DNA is TGTGCCACCAGTGATTTGCAAGTTCAGCCCTACGAGCAGTACGTC. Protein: CATSDLQVQPYEQYV.

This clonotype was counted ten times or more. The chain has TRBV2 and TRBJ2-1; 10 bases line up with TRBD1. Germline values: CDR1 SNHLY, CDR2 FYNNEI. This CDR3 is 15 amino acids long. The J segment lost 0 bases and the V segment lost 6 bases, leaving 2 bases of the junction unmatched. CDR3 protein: CASRRDRGSYNEQFF. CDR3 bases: TGTGCCAGCAGAAGGGACAGGGGCTCCTACAATGAGCAGTTCTTC.

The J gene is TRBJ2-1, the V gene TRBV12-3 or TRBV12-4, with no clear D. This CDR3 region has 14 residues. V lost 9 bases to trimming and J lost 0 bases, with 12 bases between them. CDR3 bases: TGTGCCAGTGTGTCTGTGGGCTCCTACAATGAGCAGTTCTTC. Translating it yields CASVSVGSYNEQFF.

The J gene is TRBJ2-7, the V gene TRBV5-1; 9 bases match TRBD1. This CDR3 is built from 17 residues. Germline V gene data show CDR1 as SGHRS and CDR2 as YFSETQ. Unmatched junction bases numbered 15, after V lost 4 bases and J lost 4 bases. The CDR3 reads CASSTGQGWPQVYEQYV. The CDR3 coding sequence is TGCGCCAGCAGCACGGGACAGGGCTGGCCCCAAGTATACGAGCAGTACGTC.

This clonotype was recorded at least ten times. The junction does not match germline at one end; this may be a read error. CDR3 loop: CASSLTGSNQPQHF. In DNA form, the CDR3 reads TGTGCCAGCAGCCTGACAGGGAGCAATCAGCCCCAGCATTTT. V gene TRBV5-1 combines with J gene TRBJ1-5, with 7 bases matching TRBD1. The CDR3 spans 14 residues. Germline V gene lookup returns CDR1 SGHRS and CDR2 YFSETQ.

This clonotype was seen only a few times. CDR3 residues: CASSKGVTQGNTEAFF. The CDR3 DNA sequence: TGTGCCAGCAGCAAAGGGGTCACCCAGGGGAACACTGAAGCTTTCTTT. This chain connects TRBV7-8 to TRBJ1-1; TRBD1 is a possible D gene (5 bases). Germline CDR1 and CDR2: SGHVS and FQNEAQ. V was pared by 5 bases and J by 1 base, with 17 bases between. This CDR3 is built from 16 residues. Full variable domain (remainder filled in from reference TRBV7-8 and TRBJ1-1): GAGVSQSPRYKVAKRGQDVALRCDPISGHVSLFWYQQALGQGPEFLTYFQNEAQLDKSGLPSDRFFAERPEGSVSTLKIQRTQQEDSAVYLCASSKGVTQGNTEAFFGQGTRLTVV.

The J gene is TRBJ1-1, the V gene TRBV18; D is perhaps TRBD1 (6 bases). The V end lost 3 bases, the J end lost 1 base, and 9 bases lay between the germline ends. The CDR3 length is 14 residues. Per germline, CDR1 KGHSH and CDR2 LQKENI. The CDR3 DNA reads TGTGCCAGCTCACCGGAGACAGGGAACACTGAAGCTTTCTTT. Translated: CASSPETGNTEAFF.

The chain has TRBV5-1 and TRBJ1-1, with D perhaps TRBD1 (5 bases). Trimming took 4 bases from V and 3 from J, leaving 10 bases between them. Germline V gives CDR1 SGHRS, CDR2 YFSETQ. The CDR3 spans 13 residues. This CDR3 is CASSRGEDTEAFF. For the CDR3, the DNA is TGCGCCAGCAGCAGGGGAGAGGACACTGAAGCTTTCTTT.

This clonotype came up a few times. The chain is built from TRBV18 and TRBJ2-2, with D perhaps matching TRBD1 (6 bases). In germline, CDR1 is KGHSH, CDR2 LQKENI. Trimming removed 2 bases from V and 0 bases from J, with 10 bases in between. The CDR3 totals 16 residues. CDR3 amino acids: CASSPSDSANTGELFF. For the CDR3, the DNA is TGTGCCAGCTCACCATCGGACAGCGCGAACACCGGGGAGCTGTTTTTT.

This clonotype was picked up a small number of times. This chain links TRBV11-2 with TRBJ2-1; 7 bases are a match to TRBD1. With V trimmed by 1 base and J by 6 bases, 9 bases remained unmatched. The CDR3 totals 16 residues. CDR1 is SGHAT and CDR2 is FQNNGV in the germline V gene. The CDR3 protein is CASSLVWGQKGNEQFF. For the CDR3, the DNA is TGTGCCAGCAGCTTAGTTTGGGGACAGAAGGGCAATGAGCAGTTCTTC.

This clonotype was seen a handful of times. The CDR3 reads CASSQVSSYNEQFF. In DNA, the CDR3 is TGTGCCAGCAGTCAAGTGAGCTCCTACAATGAGCAGTTCTTC. The genes are TRBV12-3 or TRBV12-4 and TRBJ2-1, with D uncertain. Trimming took off 5 bases at V and 0 bases at J, with 8 bases between the two ends. This CDR3 contains 14 residues.

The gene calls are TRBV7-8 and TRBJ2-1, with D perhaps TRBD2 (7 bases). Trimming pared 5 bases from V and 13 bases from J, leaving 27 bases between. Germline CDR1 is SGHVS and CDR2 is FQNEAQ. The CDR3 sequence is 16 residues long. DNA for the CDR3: TGTGCCAGCAGCGGAGTGGGTTCCGCGGGGGCCGCAATTCAGTTCTTC. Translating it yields CASSGVGSAGAAIQFF.

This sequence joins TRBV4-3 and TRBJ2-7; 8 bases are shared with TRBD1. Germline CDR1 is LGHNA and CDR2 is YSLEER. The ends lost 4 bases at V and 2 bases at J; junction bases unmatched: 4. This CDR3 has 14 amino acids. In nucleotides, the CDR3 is TGCGCCAGCAGCCCCGACAGGGGCGCCTACGAGCAGTACTTC. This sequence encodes CASSPDRGAYEQYF.

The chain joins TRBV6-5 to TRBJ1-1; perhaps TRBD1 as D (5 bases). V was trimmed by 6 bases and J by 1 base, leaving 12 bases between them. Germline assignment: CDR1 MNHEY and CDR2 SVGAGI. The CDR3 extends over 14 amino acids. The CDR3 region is CASRYHDRNTEAFF. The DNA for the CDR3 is TGTGCCAGCAGATATCACGACAGGAACACTGAAGCTTTCTTT.

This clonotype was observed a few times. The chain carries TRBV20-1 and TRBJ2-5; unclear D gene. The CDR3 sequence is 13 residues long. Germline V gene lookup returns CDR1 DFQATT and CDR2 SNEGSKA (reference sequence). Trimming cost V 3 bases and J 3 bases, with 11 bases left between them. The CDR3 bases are TGCAGTGCTAGCGAGTTACGGGAAGAGACCCAGTACTTC. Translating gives CSASELREETQYF.

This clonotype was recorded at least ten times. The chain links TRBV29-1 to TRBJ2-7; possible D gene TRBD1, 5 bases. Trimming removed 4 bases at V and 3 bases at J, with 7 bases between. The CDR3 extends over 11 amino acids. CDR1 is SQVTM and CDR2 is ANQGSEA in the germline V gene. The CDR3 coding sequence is TGCAGCGTTGTAGGGGTCTACGAGCAGTACTTC. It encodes CSVVGVYEQYF.

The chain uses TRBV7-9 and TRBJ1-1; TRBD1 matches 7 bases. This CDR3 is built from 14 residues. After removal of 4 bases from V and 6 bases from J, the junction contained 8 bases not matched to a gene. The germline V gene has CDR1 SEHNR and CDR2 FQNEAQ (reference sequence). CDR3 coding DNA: TGTGCCAGCAGCTCCCAACAGGGGACCCCTGAAGCTTTCTTT. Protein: CASSSQQGTPEAFF.